These 9 T cell receptor beta chains share one sample of origin, sequenced in a study of blood T cell repertoires in COVID-19. Clones were read by immunoSEQ multiplex PCR, and TCRdb kept only the in-frame ones, dropping some. The repertoire consists of about 230,000 clones, with over 85% occurring once and the leading ten covering approximately 4.3%. The specimen was PBMCs or T cells enriched from blood (not recorded which). Receptor source: a woman aged 30 to 39 with acute COVID-19.

This clone was found a few times. The chain employs TRBV5-1 and TRBJ2-4; 9 bases fit TRBD1. V lost 4 bases, J lost 2 bases, and 4 bases stayed unmatched. CDR1 and CDR2 from the germline V gene are SGHRS and YFSETQ. The CDR3 spans 15 residues. This CDR3 is CASSGGQGTKNIQYF. The CDR3 DNA reads TGCGCCAGCAGCGGGGGACAGGGTACCAAAAACATTCAGTACTTC.

V usage is TRBV27 and J usage is TRBJ1-1; possibly TRBD1 for D (5 bases). CDR1 is MNHEY and CDR2 is SMNVEV in the germline V gene (reference sequence). Trimming took 3 bases from V and 4 from J, leaving 12 bases between them. CDR3 size: 14 residues. The CDR3 DNA reads as TGTGCCAGCAGTTTTAAGGGGCTGGGCACTGAAGCTTTCTTT. This encodes CASSFKGLGTEAFF.

The chain employs TRBV19 and TRBJ1-3; the D gene is possibly TRBD1 (5 bases). V lost 7 bases, J lost 2 bases, and 27 bases lay in between. CDR1 is LNHDA, CDR2 SQIVND, per germline (reference sequence). The CDR3 spans 19 residues. Here the CDR3 reads CASTPWGLGSVYTGNTIYF. CDR3 coding DNA: TGTGCCAGTACCCCCTGGGGCCTTGGTTCAGTTTATACTGGAAACACCATATATTTT. Based on the CDR3 plus reference TRBV19 and TRBJ1-3, the full variable domain is DGGITQSPKYLFRKEGQNVTLSCEQNLNHDAMYWYRQDPGQGLRLIYYSQIVNDFQKGDIAEGYSVSREKKESFPLTVTSAQKNPTAFYLCASTPWGLGSVYTGNTIYFGEGSWLTVV.

The chain has TRBV9 and TRBJ1-6; D may be TRBD1 (5 bases). V lost 4 bases and J 2 bases, leaving 7 bases between the germline ends. Germline V gene sequence: CDR1 SGDLS, CDR2 YYNGEE. The CDR3 totals 14 residues. The CDR3 region is CASSPGTYNSPLHF. In nucleotides, the CDR3 is TGTGCCAGCAGCCCAGGGACCTATAATTCACCCCTCCACTTT.

The chain combines TRBV18 with TRBJ1-5; D is possibly TRBD1 (6 bases). CDR3 length equals 12 residues. Per germline, CDR1 KGHSH and CDR2 LQKENI. CDR3 sequence: CASKDSYQPQHF. CDR3 DNA sequence: TGTGCATCTAAGGACAGCTATCAGCCCCAGCATTTT.

J is TRBJ1-1 and V is TRBV6-5; 9 bases align to TRBD1. There are 15 residues in the CDR3. In germline, CDR1 is MNHEY, CDR2 SVGAGI. J gave up 3 bases and V 6 bases, and 8 bases lay outside the gene matches. CDR3 DNA: TGTGCCAGCAGGGGACACCGGGACAGGGACACTGAAGCTTTCTTT. Protein product: CASRGHRDRDTEAFF.

J is TRBJ2-7 and V is TRBV18; 9 bases are a match to TRBD1. V lost 3 bases to trimming and J lost 2 bases; unmatched junction nucleotides: 5. CDR1 and CDR2 (germline): KGHSH, LQKENI. This CDR3 spans 15 amino acids. The CDR3 DNA sequence: TGTGCCAGCTCACCTGGGACAGGGAGCCCCTACGAGCAGTACTTC. This translates into CASSPGTGSPYEQYF.

This clone has a single count. The chain joins TRBV5-1 to TRBJ2-1; TRBD1 matches at 7 bases. This CDR3 has 16 amino acids. The junction had 13 bases not matched to a gene; V was cut back by 3 bases and J by 7 bases. Germline values: CDR1 SGHRS, CDR2 YFSETQ. CDR3 protein: CASSSSGQRGGNEQFF. Here the CDR3 DNA reads TGCGCCAGCAGCTCGTCGGGACAGAGAGGGGGTAATGAGCAGTTCTTC. Using reference TRBV5-1 and TRBJ2-1 for the parts outside the CDR3, the full variable domain is KAGVTQTPRYLIKTRGQQVTLSCSPISGHRSVSWYQQTPGQGLQFLFEYFSETQRNKGNFPGRFSGRQFSNSRSEMNVSTLELGDSALYLCASSSSGQRGGNEQFFGPGTRLTVL.

The chain uses TRBV5-6 and TRBJ1-2, with D possibly matching TRBD1 (6 bases). Germline CDR1 reads SGHDT; CDR2 reads YYEEEE. Trimming left V 6 bases short and J 7 bases short, with 22 bases between. The CDR3 has 15 residues. As DNA, the CDR3 is TGTGCCAGCATCCATGCGGGGGGCGGGCCCATTGGCTACACCTTC. Translating it yields CASIHAGGGPIGYTF.